One T cell receptor (beta chain) is described in this entry. Per the germline V gene, CDR1 is SGHAT and CDR2 is FQNNGV. The CDR3 extends over 13 amino acids. With 2 bases removed from V and 6 bases from J, the gap between germline ends came to 11 bases. The sample comes from a study of blood T cell repertoires in COVID-19. Across the whole study: Both acute and convalescent COVID-19 samples were obtained from the United States, Italy and Spain. The analysed material was cDNA or gDNA that came from T cells, B-cell-depleted T cells, or PBMCs.

Produced via immunoSEQ multiplex PCR; TCRdb's table is partial and in-frame only. The sample has about 76,000 clones, around nine tenths seen once. The V and J genes are TRBV11-2 and TRBJ2-7; a possible D gene is TRBD1 (6 bases). This TCR was recovered from a man in his fifties or sixties with acute or convalescent COVID-19. The sequencing input was peripheral blood. CDR3: CASSLSGDGEQYF. For the CDR3, the DNA is TGTGCCAGCAGCTTATCAGGGGATGGCGAGCAGTACTTC.